This is a list of T cell receptor beta chains from one sample in a study of T cell responses to AZD1222 COVID-19 vaccine. Sequencing was performed with immunoSEQ multiplex PCR; in TCRdb, only in-frame clones are kept and a portion is missing. The repertoire holds 150,000 to 250,000 clones, with approximately 95% as singletons. The material was peripheral blood, obtained 28 days after the second AZD1222 dose. The receptors here all came from an adult who received the AZD1222 COVID-19 vaccine. Each CDR3 is given without its conserved first and last residue. The order of the fields is CDR3 protein, CDR3 length, clone size, V gene. Some rows mark clone size as missing; the rest say once, few, many or name a class of expanded clone.

CDR3 protein: ASRPEYTGELF
CDR3 length: 11
clone size: -
V gene: TRBV7-2

CDR3 protein: ASGEGLNTEAF
CDR3 length: 11
clone size: -
V gene: TRBV25-1

CDR3 protein: ASSTNREAF
CDR3 length: 9
clone size: -
V gene: TRBV3-1/TRBV3-2

CDR3 protein: ASSGGGGRMNTEAF
CDR3 length: 14
clone size: -
V gene: TRBV5-1

CDR3 protein: ASSLVAINTGELF
CDR3 length: 13
clone size: once
V gene: TRBV7-8

CDR3 protein: ASRGQLNTEAF
CDR3 length: 11
clone size: -
V gene: TRBV25-1

CDR3 protein: ATSVWRAGGYEQY
CDR3 length: 13
clone size: -
V gene: TRBV24-1

CDR3 protein: ASNGQGGYEQY
CDR3 length: 11
clone size: -
V gene: TRBV19

CDR3 protein: ASRSIAGAETQY
CDR3 length: 12
clone size: once
V gene: TRBV6-5

CDR3 protein: ASSPGTPFTADTQY
CDR3 length: 14
clone size: -
V gene: TRBV11-3

CDR3 protein: ASSLAGGISYGYT
CDR3 length: 13
clone size: -
V gene: TRBV5-1

CDR3 protein: ASSQDRRQGSSYEQY
CDR3 length: 15
clone size: -
V gene: TRBV4-1

CDR3 protein: ASSFNREKLF
CDR3 length: 10
clone size: -
V gene: TRBV6-5

CDR3 protein: ASSPRGRVSGNTIY
CDR3 length: 14
clone size: -
V gene: TRBV18

CDR3 protein: ASSLAPGDLYNEQF
CDR3 length: 14
clone size: -
V gene: TRBV5-1

CDR3 protein: ASSVYRGIGTDTQY
CDR3 length: 14
clone size: few
V gene: TRBV6-1

CDR3 protein: ASSSLDSMNTEAF
CDR3 length: 13
clone size: -
V gene: TRBV5-1

CDR3 protein: ATSRGGSDTQY
CDR3 length: 11
clone size: -
V gene: TRBV15

CDR3 protein: ASSVTDSPQRVAIY
CDR3 length: 14
clone size: -
V gene: TRBV9

CDR3 protein: ASSGQGGGNTIY
CDR3 length: 12
clone size: -
V gene: TRBV5-4

CDR3 protein: ASSPSVGQGGTGELF
CDR3 length: 15
clone size: -
V gene: TRBV18

CDR3 protein: ASSLAGSGNTIY
CDR3 length: 12
clone size: -
V gene: TRBV5-1

CDR3 protein: ASSSPETGTGEQY
CDR3 length: 13
clone size: -
V gene: TRBV5-1

CDR3 protein: ASSRRGDRGIEQY
CDR3 length: 13
clone size: -
V gene: TRBV9

CDR3 protein: ASSSQVNTEAF
CDR3 length: 11
clone size: -
V gene: TRBV5-1

CDR3 protein: ASSRTTGPLGTEAF
CDR3 length: 14
clone size: -
V gene: TRBV3-1/TRBV3-2

CDR3 protein: ASTPTGATEAF
CDR3 length: 11
clone size: -
V gene: TRBV6-2/TRBV6-3

CDR3 protein: ASRLGQPMNTEAF
CDR3 length: 13
clone size: -
V gene: TRBV7-3

CDR3 protein: ASSFQGTAAEAF
CDR3 length: 12
clone size: -
V gene: TRBV7-3

CDR3 protein: ASQQGAERGYT
CDR3 length: 11
clone size: -
V gene: TRBV7-2

CDR3 protein: ASSPQGRQPQH
CDR3 length: 11
clone size: -
V gene: TRBV7-9

CDR3 protein: ASSLEAANEQF
CDR3 length: 11
clone size: -
V gene: TRBV11-2

CDR3 protein: ASSYYGAEAF
CDR3 length: 10
clone size: -
V gene: TRBV6-5

CDR3 protein: ASSLDAGEVYGYT
CDR3 length: 13
clone size: -
V gene: TRBV5-1

CDR3 protein: ASSLGLGQVPD
CDR3 length: 11
clone size: -
V gene: TRBV7-9

CDR3 protein: ASSYSSTMNTEAF
CDR3 length: 13
clone size: -
V gene: TRBV6-6

CDR3 protein: ASSPGTSGAKEQF
CDR3 length: 13
clone size: once
V gene: TRBV18

CDR3 protein: ASSRGLAGGYVTDTQY
CDR3 length: 16
clone size: -
V gene: TRBV27

CDR3 protein: ASRLSVNTEAF
CDR3 length: 11
clone size: -
V gene: TRBV12-3/TRBV12-4

CDR3 protein: ASRKQGLGNQPQH
CDR3 length: 13
clone size: -
V gene: TRBV6-5

CDR3 protein: ASSPGTGYTDTQY
CDR3 length: 13
clone size: -
V gene: TRBV7-9

CDR3 protein: ASSQPRDRRGDEQY
CDR3 length: 14
clone size: -
V gene: TRBV7-9

CDR3 protein: ASSLLKETQY
CDR3 length: 10
clone size: -
V gene: TRBV2

CDR3 protein: ASSPLRGGLRNSPLH
CDR3 length: 15
clone size: -
V gene: TRBV5-1

CDR3 protein: ASSLGPNQRGGYEQY
CDR3 length: 15
clone size: -
V gene: TRBV7-2

CDR3 protein: AWSAGGYT
CDR3 length: 8
clone size: -
V gene: TRBV30

CDR3 protein: ASSSVGTAYEQY
CDR3 length: 12
clone size: -
V gene: TRBV5-1

CDR3 protein: ASSLISSSYNEQF
CDR3 length: 13
clone size: -
V gene: TRBV14

CDR3 protein: ASSLLTNQPQH
CDR3 length: 11
clone size: -
V gene: TRBV12-3/TRBV12-4

CDR3 protein: AKTPWGDEAF
CDR3 length: 10
clone size: -
V gene: TRBV10-3